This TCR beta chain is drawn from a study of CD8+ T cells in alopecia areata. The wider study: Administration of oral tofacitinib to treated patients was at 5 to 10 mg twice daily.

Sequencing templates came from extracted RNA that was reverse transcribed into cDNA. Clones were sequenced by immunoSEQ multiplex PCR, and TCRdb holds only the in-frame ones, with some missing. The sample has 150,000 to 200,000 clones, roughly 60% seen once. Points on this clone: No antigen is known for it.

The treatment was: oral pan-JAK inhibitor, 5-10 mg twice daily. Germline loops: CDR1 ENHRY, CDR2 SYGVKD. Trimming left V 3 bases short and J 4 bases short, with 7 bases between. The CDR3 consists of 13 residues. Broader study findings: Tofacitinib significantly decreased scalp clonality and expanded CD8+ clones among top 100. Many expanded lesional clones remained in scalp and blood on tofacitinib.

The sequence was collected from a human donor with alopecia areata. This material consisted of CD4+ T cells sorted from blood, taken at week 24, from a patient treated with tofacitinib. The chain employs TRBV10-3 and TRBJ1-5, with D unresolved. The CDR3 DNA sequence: TGTGCCATCAGTGACCAATTAAATCAGCCCCAGCATTTT. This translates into CAISDQLNQPQHF.